Below, 28 T cell receptor beta chains from the same sample are listed, as sequenced in a study of T cells in Graves' hyperthyroidism and ophthalmopathy. RNA transcripts were the template for amplifying TCR beta CDR3 regions. First-round RT-PCR of the TCR CDR3 relied on the HTBI primer set. Each CDR3 protein gets one entry after TCRdb re-called the multiplex PCR reads with MiXCR. The table records hundreds of thousands of distinct CDR3 sequences, around 15% of them present only once. Material for sequencing was blood. All receptors come from a woman between 18 and 30 years old with Graves' hyperthyroidism.

Many counts were recorded for this clonotype. The chain links TRBV12-5 to TRBJ2-3, with D possibly being TRBD2 (6 bases). V lost 4 bases and J 8 bases, leaving 16 bases between the germline ends. In germline, CDR1 is LGHNT, CDR2 FRNRAP. CDR3 length: 14 amino acids. Here the CDR3 reads CASGSSGGAVTQYF. In nucleotides, the CDR3 is TGTGCTAGTGGTTCGTCGGGCGGGGCGGTTACGCAGTATTTT.

This clonotype showed up just a few times. This CDR3 is CSGTLAGLLGGSYEQYF. In DNA, the CDR3 is TGCAGCGGGACCCTAGCGGGATTATTGGGAGGCTCCTACGAGCAGTACTTC. This chain links TRBV20-1 with TRBJ2-7; 9 bases are shared with TRBD2. Germline-derived CDR1 and CDR2 are DFQATT and SNEGSKA (reference sequence). The CDR3 length is 17 residues.

Many counts were recorded for this clonotype. The CDR3 DNA is TGCAGTGCTAGAGGGGGAGGGGATCAGCCCCAGCATTTT. Encoded protein: CSARGGGDQPQHF. The gene calls are TRBV20-1 and TRBJ1-5; D perhaps matches TRBD1 (5 bases). The V end lost 1 base, the J end lost 5 bases, and 9 bases lay between the germline ends. The CDR3 has 13 amino acids. Germline CDR1 and CDR2: DFQATT and SNEGSKA (reference sequence).

This chain uses TRBV6-2 or TRBV6-3 with TRBJ2-1; 8 nucleotides match TRBD1. V was clipped by 5 bases and J by 6 bases; unmatched bases: 15. The CDR3 has 17 residues. CDR1 MNHEY and CDR2 SVGEGT come from the germline V gene. CDR3 residues: CASSNGQGIWGINEQFF. CDR3 DNA sequence: TGTGCCAGCAGTAACGGACAGGGAATTTGGGGGATCAATGAGCAGTTCTTC.

This clonotype has a count of ten or more. This chain connects TRBV7-2 to TRBJ2-1; weak D call: TRBD2 (5 bases). Germline lookup yields CDR1 SGHTA and CDR2 FQGNSA. The V end lost 8 bases, the J end lost 3 bases, and 8 bases lay between the germline ends. The CDR3 covers 12 residues. For the CDR3, the DNA is TGTGCCAGCGGACTGTACTACAATGAGCAGTTCTTC. It specifies CASGLYYNEQFF.

This clonotype turned up a few times. V and J are TRBV6-1 and TRBJ1-5; tentatively, D is TRBD1 (6 bases). Trimming shortened V by 4 bases and J by 3 bases, and 16 bases separated the two germline ends. Germline assignment: CDR1 MNHNS and CDR2 SASEGT. This CDR3 region has 16 residues. CDR3 sequence reads: CASSGDRGAHNQPQHF. CDR3 nucleotides: TGTGCCAGCAGTGGGGATCGGGGGGCCCACAATCAGCCCCAGCATTTT.

In this sample, this clonotype turned up many times. V is TRBV11-2 and J is TRBJ2-3; D is unresolved. The CDR3 contains 14 residues. Deletions cut 7 bases from V and 0 bases from J, with 11 bases between. CDR1 SGHAT and CDR2 FQNNGV come from the germline V gene. The CDR3 reads CASTGGVSTDTQYF. CDR3 DNA: TGTGCCAGCACCGGCGGAGTTAGCACAGATACGCAGTATTTT.

This clonotype was detected only once. The rearrangement joins TRBV5-4 to TRBJ1-1; no firm D call. V was cut by 4 bases and J by 0 bases, with 13 bases left in between. The CDR3 contains 15 residues. Germline-derived CDR1 and CDR2 are SGHNT and YYREEE (reference sequence). This chain's CDR3 is CASSPGLGMNTEAFF. The CDR3 coding sequence is TGTGCCAGCAGCCCAGGACTAGGCATGAACACTGAAGCTTTCTTT.

This chain joins TRBV4-1 and TRBJ1-4, with 8 nucleotides matching TRBD1. This CDR3 spans 15 amino acids. Germline-derived CDR1 and CDR2 are MGHRA and YSYEKL. Losses at the gene ends were 4 bases for V and 6 bases for J; bases not matched to a gene: 7. In nucleotides, the CDR3 is TGCGCCAGCAGCCGAGGACAGGGAAGGGATGAAAAACTGTTTTTT. Translation: CASSRGQGRDEKLFF.

J is TRBJ2-7 and V is TRBV20-1; 9 bases line up with TRBD2. Germline CDR1 DFQATT, CDR2 SNEGSKA (reference sequence). J lost 6 bases, V lost 5 bases, and 11 bases had no gene match. The CDR3 extends over 14 amino acids. CDR3 bases: TGCAGTGCTCCTTTCTTAGCGGGAGTAGCCGAGCAGTACTTC. Protein sequence: CSAPFLAGVAEQYF.

The gene calls are TRBV28 and TRBJ2-1; 7 bases map to TRBD2. The CDR3 consists of 17 residues. The junction had 18 bases not matched to a gene; V was cut back by 7 bases and J by 6 bases. Per the germline V gene, CDR1 is MDHEN and CDR2 is SYDVKM. The DNA of the CDR3 is TGTGCCAGCACCAGCGCCGGCTGGGCGGGAGTTTTCAATGAGCAGTTCTTC. As protein: CASTSAGWAGVFNEQFF.

The chain uses TRBV3-1 and TRBJ2-5; 7 bases line up with TRBD2. This CDR3 spans 16 amino acids. CDR1 is LGHDT, CDR2 YNNKEL, per germline (reference sequence). V lost 1 base to trimming and J lost 1 base; unmatched junction nucleotides: 6. CDR3 nucleotides: TGTGCCAGCAGCCAAGGCACCCTAGCGGCCCAAGAGACCCAGTACTTC. The encoded protein is CASSQGTLAAQETQYF.

This clonotype was observed at least ten times. The chain carries TRBV15 and TRBJ1-2; 10 bases map to TRBD1. There are 15 residues in the CDR3. Trimming cost V 5 bases and J 4 bases; bases outside gene matches: 7. CDR1 and CDR2 from the germline V gene are LNHNV and YYDKDF (reference sequence). The CDR3 reads CATSPGQGFGYGYTF. CDR3 in DNA: TGTGCCACCAGCCCGGGACAGGGGTTTGGCTATGGCTACACCTTC.

This clonotype came up a few times. V usage is TRBV20-1 and J usage is TRBJ2-7; 9 nucleotides align to TRBD2. Germline loops: CDR1 DFQATT, CDR2 SNEGSKA (reference sequence). V trimming: 6 bases; J trimming: 3 bases; junction bases outside the gene matches: 6. The CDR3 is 13 residues long. The CDR3 sequence is CSALVAGDYEQYF. CDR3 DNA sequence: TGCAGTGCCCTGGTAGCGGGAGACTACGAGCAGTACTTC.

This clonotype was detected many times. The CDR3 spells CAWSVSGGSPAFF. DNA of the CDR3: TGTGCCTGGAGTGTATCTGGGGGATCGCCAGCTTTCTTT. This sequence joins TRBV30 and TRBJ1-1, with D possibly being TRBD1 (5 bases). V gave up 0 bases and J gave up 10 bases, with 15 bases separating them. The CDR3 extends over 13 amino acids. CDR1 is GTSNPN, CDR2 SVGIG, per germline (reference sequence).

J is TRBJ1-1 and V is TRBV19; no firm D call. Trimming removed 2 bases at V and 0 bases at J, with 10 bases between. The germline V gene has CDR1 LNHDA and CDR2 SQIVND (reference sequence). This CDR3 contains 15 residues. This chain's CDR3 is CASSIWPDLNTEAFF. The DNA for the CDR3 is TGTGCCAGTAGTATATGGCCGGACCTGAACACTGAAGCTTTCTTT.

This clonotype was counted at least ten times. The chain uses TRBV7-2 and TRBJ2-7, with TRBD1 matching over 12 bases. The CDR3 runs to 20 residues. V dropped 4 bases and J dropped 0; count of bases not matched to a gene: 16. The V gene's germline CDR1 is SGHTA and CDR2 FQGNSA. The CDR3 here is CASSSPAGDRGRQDSYEQYF. The CDR3 DNA sequence: TGTGCCAGCAGCTCCCCAGCAGGGGACAGGGGGCGTCAGGACTCCTACGAGCAGTACTTC. The complete variable domain, with remaining parts taken from reference TRBV7-2 and TRBJ2-7, reads GAGVSQSPSNKVTEKGKDVELRCDPISGHTALYWYRQSLGQGLEFLIYFQGNSAPDKSGLPSDRFSAERTGGSVSTLTIQRTQQEDSAVYLCASSSPAGDRGRQDSYEQYFGPGTRLTVT.

The J gene is TRBJ2-3, the V gene TRBV3-1; 9 nucleotides line up with TRBD2. J was trimmed by 2 bases and V by 5 bases; bases with no gene match: 17. Looked up from germline, CDR1 is LGHDT and CDR2 is YNNKEL (reference sequence). The CDR3 is 19 amino acids. CDR3 in DNA: TGTGCCAGCAGCGGCCAGGAGCGGGGGGTTTTTTATCCCACAGATACGCAGTATTTT. Encoded protein: CASSGQERGVFYPTDTQYF.

This clonotype was observed at least ten times. The chain employs TRBV5-1 and TRBJ2-7; the D gene is possibly TRBD1 (6 bases). Trimming removed 4 bases at V and 2 bases at J, with 13 bases between. Germline CDR1 reads SGHRS; CDR2 reads YFSETQ. The CDR3 extends over 14 amino acids. This chain's CDR3 is CASSPGTPTYEQYF. Here the CDR3 DNA reads TGCGCCAGCAGCCCCGGGACACCTACCTACGAGCAGTACTTC.

This clonotype was seen many times. The chain employs TRBV20-1 and TRBJ2-7, with a weak D call TRBD2 (5 bases). The CDR3 length is 13 residues. Germline values: CDR1 DFQATT, CDR2 SNEGSKA (reference sequence). Trimming removed 2 bases at V and 0 bases at J, with 8 bases between. The CDR3 DNA reads as TGCAGTGCTAGACTAGGGAGCTCCTACGAGCAGTACTTC. Its translation: CSARLGSSYEQYF.

The rearrangement uses TRBV24-1 and TRBJ2-5; D not resolved. The CDR3 sequence is 12 residues long. The germline CDR1 and CDR2 sequences are KGHDR and SFDVKD. The ends were cut back, 4 bases at V and 1 base at J, with 3 bases in the middle. As DNA, the CDR3 is TGTGCCACCAGTGACACCCAAGAGACCCAGTACTTC. Amino acids: CATSDTQETQYF.

Comment on this clonotype: A read error may be the cause here, since a much bigger clone is one base away. The chain employs TRBV6-6 and TRBJ1-1; D not certain. This CDR3 spans 15 amino acids. The V gene's germline CDR1 is MNHNY and CDR2 SVGAGI (reference sequence). This CDR3 is CASSHSRVTNTEAFF. For the CDR3, the DNA is TGTGCCAGCAGTCACTCGCGGGTGACGAACACTGAAGCTTTCTTT.

This clonotype was seen only a few times. The chain carries TRBV20-1 and TRBJ1-5; tentatively, D is TRBD1 (6 bases). Germline lookup yields CDR1 DFQATT and CDR2 SNEGSKA (reference sequence). The CDR3 loop spans 16 amino acids. Trimming removed 3 bases at V and 3 bases at J, with 18 bases between. CDR3 sequence: CSASPFRGRTNQPQHF. CDR3 DNA sequence: TGCAGTGCTAGCCCCTTCAGGGGAAGAACCAATCAGCCCCAGCATTTT.

The genes are TRBV24-1 and TRBJ2-1, with 9 bases lining up with TRBD1. V was pared by 4 bases and J by 4 bases, with 10 bases of the junction left unmatched. Germline CDR1 is KGHDR and CDR2 is SFDVKD. The CDR3 sequence is 17 residues long. CDR3 sequence: CATSDAGTGTYYNEQFF. CDR3 DNA: TGTGCCACCAGTGACGCCGGGACAGGGACCTATTACAATGAGCAGTTCTTC.

This clonotype came up a few times. This chain links TRBV29-1 with TRBJ1-3, with a possible D match to TRBD1 (6 bases). Germline CDR1 and CDR2: SQVTM and ANQGSEA. The CDR3 loop spans 15 amino acids. Trimming shortened V by 4 bases and J by 0 bases, and 13 bases separated the two germline ends. Here the CDR3 reads CSVGQDNRSGNTIYF. The CDR3 DNA sequence: TGCAGCGTTGGACAGGACAACCGCTCTGGAAACACCATATATTTT.

This clonotype was counted many times. The V and J genes are TRBV29-1 and TRBJ1-1; 9 bases line up with TRBD1. This CDR3 has 13 residues. The V and J ends lost 6 bases and 4 bases, in that order; junction bases with no gene match: 6. From germline, CDR1 is SQVTM and CDR2 ANQGSEA. The CDR3 DNA is TGCAGCGTGGCCCGACAGGGGGGCACTGAAGCTTTCTTT. Amino acids: CSVARQGGTEAFF. Looking up the rest from reference TRBV29-1 and TRBJ1-1 gives the full variable domain: SAVISQKPSRDICQRGTSLTIQCQVDSQVTMMFWYRQQPGQSLTLIATANQGSEATYESGFVIDKFPISRPNLTFSTLTVSNMSPEDSSIYLCSVARQGGTEAFFGQGTRLTVV.

This clonotype was detected a few times. The chain employs TRBV4-1 and TRBJ1-5; maybe TRBD1 (5 bases). The CDR3 spans 14 residues. V gave up 3 bases and J gave up 5 bases, with 11 bases separating them. The germline V gene encodes CDR1 MGHRA and CDR2 YSYEKL. The CDR3: CASSQKGWDQPQHF. CDR3 nucleotides: TGCGCCAGCAGCCAGAAGGGGTGGGATCAGCCCCAGCATTTT.

The sample holds many counts of this clonotype. The chain links TRBV3-1 to TRBJ2-1; 9 nucleotides line up with TRBD2. With 3 bases clipped from V and 7 bases from J, the junction kept 10 bases outside the gene matches. CDR3 length: 16 amino acids. Germline lookup yields CDR1 LGHDT and CDR2 YNNKEL (reference sequence). In DNA form, the CDR3 reads TGTGCCAGCAGCCATCATAGCGGGAGCTCGCGTAATGAGCAGTTCTTC. Protein sequence: CASSHHSGSSRNEQFF.